This T cell receptor (beta chain) was recorded in a study of OX40 agonist ivuxolimab in advanced cancers. Study-wide context: The costimulatory receptor OX40 (CD134) was targeted by ivuxolimab, a fully human IgG2 agonistic monoclonal antibody. Among the 50 to 55 dose-escalation patients, about 20 had hepatocellular carcinoma, around 15 melanoma, 9 renal cell carcinoma and 9 head and neck cancer. Intravenous ivuxolimab was administered to patients every 2 weeks at six dose levels: 0.01, 0.1, 0.3, 1.5, 3 and 10 mg/kg. Partial responses occurred in three dose-escalation patients, of whom one had hepatocellular carcinoma and two had cutaneous melanoma. In the dose-escalation cohort, 82.7% of patients were male, and the mean age was roughly 60 years, with a range of about 23 to 80. The monotherapy dose-escalation portion (N of about 50 patients) of the phase I ivuxolimab trial is reported in the paper. Peripheral TCRbeta sequencing aimed to test whether ivuxolimab altered TCR sequence diversity and caused clonal T-cell expansion. Patients were allowed to have had prior anti-PD-1, anti-PD-L1 or anti-CTLA-4 therapy, and 30% to 40% of the dose-escalation patients had previously received checkpoint inhibitors.

A distance of 21 bases separates the germline ends of V and J, which lose 7 bases and 8 bases respectively. The CDR3 holds 15 amino acids from the cysteine to the phenylalanine. Kept here is only the CDR3 DNA, which spans 45 bases and is read in frame from base 1. The germline V gene (reference sequence) provides CDR1 LNHDA and CDR2 SQIVND. Broad study findings and their caveats: After ivuxolimab, expanded clones were on average more numerous among CD8+ T cells than among CD4+ T cells. Low levels of normalized T-cell clonal expansion were also seen in some nonresponding patients. Partial responders in the 0.1-3.0 mg/kg groups had among the lowest normalized peripheral clonal expansion, especially among CD8+ T cells. At doses of 0.1 to 3.0 mg/kg, clonal expansion of both CD4+ and CD8+ T cells in blood was seen between baseline and week 6. The antigen specificity of the clonally expanded peripheral T cells was not determined.

To sequence the TCRbeta CDR3 region, genomic DNA was isolated from the sorted cells. TCRbeta CDR3 regions were sequenced using the immunoSEQ Assay. TCRdb obtained this table from immuneACCESS and retained in-frame rearrangements with V and J assigned. These tables miss some clones; where compared with another copy, unresolved V genes account for less than half of the shortfall, and the remainder is unexplained. Here the sample has tens of thousands of clones; about 85% occur a single time. Roughly 4.5% of the sample is in the top ten clones. The trial excluded patients who had a history of autoimmune disease or who were on systemic immunosuppression. In every dose cohort, peripheral blood was drawn for TCR sequencing at baseline, cycle 4 day 1, and cycle 7 day 1. Samples came from an open-label, multicenter, first-in-human phase I dose-escalation trial of ivuxolimab. Adults with locally advanced or metastatic head and neck squamous cell, hepatocellular, melanoma or renal cell carcinoma were enrolled in the trial. Before TCR sequencing, CD4+ T cells and CD8+ T cells were sorted from peripheral blood as separate populations.

As to this clone: Its antigen target is currently unknown. No per-base quality is available; no much larger clone lies one base away.

This TCR was sampled from an adult with an advanced solid tumor such as melanoma, head and neck, liver or kidney cancer. The chain uses TRBV19 and TRBJ2-1; perhaps TRBD1 is the D gene, with 6 bases matching. The material was CD4+ or CD8+ T cells sorted from blood, obtained in a trial of the OX40 agonist ivuxolimab. The nucleotide sequence is TGTGCCAGTATGGCCCCTGGAACAGGGTTGGATGAGCAGTTCTTC. This yields the protein CASMAPGTGLDEQFF.